Below, 24 T cell receptor beta chains from the same sample are listed, as sequenced in a study of T cells in Graves' hyperthyroidism and ophthalmopathy. Amplified TCR beta CDR3 regions came from RNA transcripts. The study used the HTBI primer set for a first-round RT-PCR of the TCR CDR3. One entry per CDR3 protein results from TCRdb running MiXCR on the multiplex PCR reads. The sample holds under 650,000 distinct CDR3 sequences, about a sixth seen once. Sequencing was performed on blood. These receptors were collected from a woman in her 30s with Graves' hyperthyroidism.

This sequence joins TRBV18 and TRBJ2-1; 14 bases match TRBD2. The ends lost 0 bases at V and 15 bases at J; junction bases unmatched: 7. The germline V gene has CDR1 KGHSH and CDR2 LQKENI. This CDR3 is built from 15 residues. The CDR3 nucleotides are TGTGCCAGCTCACCACCGGGACTAGCGGGAGATCATTGGTTCTTC. Its translation: CASSPPGLAGDHWFF. The whole variable domain, filled in from reference TRBV18 and TRBJ2-1, reads NAGVMQNPRHLVRRRGQEARLRCSPMKGHSHVYWYRQLPEEGLKFMVYLQKENIIDESGMPKERFSAEFPKEGPSILRIQQVVRGDSAAYFCASSPPGLAGDHWFFGPGTRLTVL.

Comments on this clonotype: A much larger clone is a single base away; this may be a read error. This chain connects TRBV5-1 to TRBJ2-1, with D possibly TRBD2 on 6 matching bases. The CDR3 is made up of 14 amino acids. Germline V CDR1 and CDR2: SGHRS, YFSETQ. The CDR3 DNA is TGCGCCAGCAGGAATGCGGGACTTTACAATCAGCAGTTCTTC. Encoded protein: CASRNAGLYNQQFF.

In this sample, this clonotype turned up a few times. This chain connects TRBV20-1 to TRBJ1-1; D possibly corresponds to TRBD1 (5 bases). Germline V CDR1 and CDR2: DFQATT, SNEGSKA (reference sequence). This CDR3 region has 14 residues. V was clipped by 0 bases and J by 0 bases, with 8 bases between them. The CDR3 loop is CSARETAMNTEAFF. CDR3 DNA: TGCAGTGCTAGAGAGACAGCCATGAACACTGAAGCTTTCTTT.

CDR3 sequence (DNA): TGTGCCAGCCATCCGGGTAAAAGGGGTCCAAATGCAGGGGCCAACGTCCTGACTTTC. It translates to CASHPGKRGPNAGANVLTF. The chain combines TRBV9 with TRBJ2-6, with D possibly being TRBD1 (5 bases). The germline gives CDR1 SGDLS, CDR2 YYNGEE. V was shortened by 7 bases and J by 4 bases, with 27 bases between the two germline ends. The CDR3 sequence is 19 residues long.

In this sample, this clonotype turned up once. The chain employs TRBV19 and TRBJ2-6, with no clear D. Trimming cost V 4 bases and J 2 bases, with 9 bases left between them. The CDR3 covers 15 residues. Per the germline V gene, CDR1 is LNHDA and CDR2 is SQIVND (reference sequence). This CDR3 is CASSSLETGANVLTF. CDR3 nucleotide sequence: TGTGCCAGTAGTAGTTTAGAGACTGGGGCCAACGTCCTGACTTTC.

A few counts support this clonotype. The gene calls are TRBV2 and TRBJ2-3; tentatively, D is TRBD2 (5 bases). V was clipped by 3 bases and J by 3 bases, with 16 bases between them. The CDR3 contains 16 residues. The germline V gene has CDR1 SNHLY and CDR2 FYNNEI. The CDR3 DNA sequence: TGTGCCAGCAGTGATAGAGGGCCTTTGAGGACAGATACGCAGTATTTT. It yields the protein CASSDRGPLRTDTQYF.

This clonotype was observed many times. This chain links TRBV11-3 with TRBJ2-1; 7 bases are a match to TRBD2. Germline V CDR1 and CDR2: SGHNT, YENEEA. J was trimmed by 8 bases and V by 5 bases; bases with no gene match: 9. The length of the CDR3 is 14 residues. CDR3 sequence (DNA): TGTGCCAGCAGCGGGGGGGATTCTGGGGATGAGCAGTTCTTC. Its translation is CASSGGDSGDEQFF.

CDR3 loop: CASSQRGLRAAALGANVLTF. The DNA of the CDR3 is TGCGCCAGCAGCCAGAGGGGCCTGCGGGCCGCCGCTCTGGGGGCCAACGTCCTGACTTTC. The V call is TRBV4-1, the J call TRBJ2-6; tentatively, D is TRBD1 or TRBD2 (5 bases each). The CDR3 is 20 amino acids. The germline V and J ends were trimmed by 3 bases and 4 bases, with 25 bases remaining between them. Per the germline V gene, CDR1 is MGHRA and CDR2 is YSYEKL.

This clonotype was picked up many times. CDR3 amino acids: CASSNPPGQGGGGYTF. The CDR3, as DNA: TGTGCCAGTAGTAACCCGCCGGGACAGGGTGGTGGAGGCTACACCTTC. This chain links TRBV19 with TRBJ1-2; 9 bases fit TRBD1. Per the germline V gene, CDR1 is LNHDA and CDR2 is SQIVND (reference sequence). The J segment lost 8 bases and the V segment lost 4 bases, leaving 14 bases of the junction unmatched. The CDR3 spans 16 residues. The full variable domain, completed using reference TRBV19 and TRBJ1-2, is DGGITQSPKYLFRKEGQNVTLSCEQNLNHDAMYWYRQDPGQGLRLIYYSQIVNDFQKGDIAEGYSVSREKKESFPLTVTSAQKNPTAFYLCASSNPPGQGGGGYTFGSGTRLTVV.

In this sample, this clonotype turned up many times. V usage is TRBV12-3 or TRBV12-4 and J usage is TRBJ2-7; 10 bases are shared with TRBD1. J lost 6 bases, V lost 2 bases, and 7 bases had no gene match. The CDR3 runs 15 residues. The CDR3 bases are TGTGCCAGCAGTTTATCCGGGACAGGGGTTGCCGAGCAGTACTTC. This sequence encodes CASSLSGTGVAEQYF.

At least ten counts were recorded for this clonotype. The rearrangement uses TRBV28 and TRBJ1-1; D perhaps matches TRBD1 (6 bases). This CDR3 is 16 amino acids long. With 5 bases removed from V and 4 bases from J, the gap between germline ends came to 20 bases. The germline CDR1 and CDR2 sequences are MDHEN and SYDVKM. Here the CDR3 DNA reads TGTGCCAGCAGTACTCGACGCTCAGGGGTTCCCACTGAAGCTTTCTTT. It yields the protein CASSTRRSGVPTEAFF.

The V call is TRBV20-1, the J call TRBJ2-1, with D perhaps being TRBD1 or TRBD2 (5 bases each). Deletions cut 5 bases from V and 6 bases from J, with 17 bases between. CDR3 size: 14 residues. In germline, CDR1 is DFQATT, CDR2 SNEGSKA (reference sequence). The chain's CDR3 is CSARDLQRTNEQFF. DNA for the CDR3: TGCAGTGCTCGGGACCTCCAAAGGACCAATGAGCAGTTCTTC.

This clonotype was recorded at least ten times. The genes are TRBV18 and TRBJ2-3, with D maybe TRBD1 (6 bases). CDR1 KGHSH and CDR2 LQKENI come from the germline V gene. There are 14 residues in the CDR3. Trimming stripped 3 bases from V and 4 bases from J, with 11 bases between. This CDR3 reads CASSPHRAPDTQYF. CDR3 DNA sequence: TGTGCCAGCTCACCTCACAGGGCTCCAGATACGCAGTATTTT.

The J gene is TRBJ1-4, the V gene TRBV7-2, with 8 bases lining up with TRBD1. With V trimmed by 8 bases and J by 2 bases, 7 bases remained unmatched. In germline, CDR1 is SGHTA, CDR2 FQGNSA. The CDR3 length is 15 residues. The DNA of the CDR3 is TGTGCCAGCCGTCGACAGGGGCTGACTAATGAAAAACTGTTTTTT. This translates into CASRRQGLTNEKLFF.

This clonotype was seen only once. The chain couples TRBV12-3 or TRBV12-4 to TRBJ2-2, with 11 bases fitting TRBD2. V lost 6 bases to trimming and J lost 8 bases; unmatched junction nucleotides: 8. The CDR3 loop spans 15 amino acids. Here the CDR3 reads CASSGLAGAAGELFF. CDR3 nucleotide sequence: TGTGCCAGCAGCGGACTAGCGGGCGCTGCGGGGGAGCTGTTTTTT.

Worth noting for this clonotype: This likely traces to a read error, being one base from a far larger clone. This chain joins TRBV7-6 and TRBJ2-1, with D maybe TRBD2 (6 bases). V was cut by 6 bases and J by 0 bases, with 9 bases left in between. The CDR3 has 14 amino acids. Germline-derived CDR1 and CDR2 are SGHVS and FNYEAQ. The DNA of the CDR3 is TGTGCCAGCAGTCACGGGGGCTCCTACAATGAGCAGTTCTTC. Its translation: CASSHGGSYNEQFF.

This clonotype occurred many times. The V gene is TRBV29-1, the J gene TRBJ1-2; D is unclear. The germline gives CDR1 SQVTM, CDR2 ANQGSEA. The CDR3 is 13 amino acids. V was pared by 1 base and J by 4 bases, with 10 bases between. In DNA form, the CDR3 reads TGCAGCGTTGAAGTGCCCCTACGCTATGGCTACACCTTC. Its protein is CSVEVPLRYGYTF.

A few counts support this clonotype. The V and J genes are TRBV7-6 and TRBJ2-7; 7 bases line up with TRBD1. The ends lost 5 bases at V and 0 bases at J; junction bases unmatched: 7. The CDR3 sequence is 15 residues long. The V gene's germline CDR1 is SGHVS and CDR2 FNYEAQ. CDR3 in DNA: TGTGCCAGCAGCCATACAGGGGTCCCCTCCTACGAGCAGTACTTC. It translates to CASSHTGVPSYEQYF.

This clonotype was seen a handful of times. The rearrangement uses TRBV28 and TRBJ1-5; TRBD1 matches 8 bases. CDR3 length: 15 residues. The V segment lost 6 bases and the J segment 3 bases; nucleotides outside the gene matches: 7. The germline V gene has CDR1 MDHEN and CDR2 SYDVKM. The CDR3, as DNA: TGTGCCAGCAGCCCGGGACAGGAGAACAATCAGCCCCAGCATTTT. Translated, it gives CASSPGQENNQPQHF.

This clonotype has more than one count but fewer than ten. The junction departs from the called germline gene at one end, perhaps through a read error. This chain joins TRBV28 and TRBJ1-5, with TRBD1 as a possible D gene (6 bases). The CDR3 is 16 amino acids. The germline CDR1 and CDR2 sequences are MDHEN and SYDVKM. The CDR3 sequence is CASSTVGGDSNQPRHF. The CDR3 DNA reads as TGTGCCAGCAGTACCGTAGGGGGAGATAGCAATCAGCCCCGGCATTTT.

This clonotype came up a few times. This sequence may be a read error, since a much larger clone differs from it by one base. This chain joins TRBV12-3 or TRBV12-4 and TRBJ1-1; tentatively, D is TRBD1 (5 bases). Trimming removed 3 bases at V and 2 bases at J, with 10 bases between. CDR3 length: 14 amino acids. In DNA form, the CDR3 reads TGTGCCAGCAGTTTTCGGGGGAGTAACACTGAAGCTTTCTTT. This encodes CASSFRGSNTEAFF.

This chain links TRBV29-1 with TRBJ2-7; maybe TRBD1 (6 bases). V lost 6 bases to trimming and J lost 3 bases, with 12 bases between them. The CDR3 runs to 12 residues. Germline CDR1 and CDR2: SQVTM and ANQGSEA. The CDR3 protein is CSVETGLYEQYF. The CDR3 coding sequence is TGCAGCGTCGAGACAGGCCTCTACGAGCAGTACTTC.

In its sample, this clonotype was seen a few times. This chain uses TRBV20-1 with TRBJ2-6, with a possible D match to TRBD2 (5 bases). Germline V CDR1 and CDR2: DFQATT, SNEGSKA (reference sequence). This CDR3 is 12 amino acids long. V lost 3 bases and J lost 6, with 6 bases in between. DNA of the CDR3: TGCAGTGCTAGTCGGGAGGCCAACGTCCTGACTTTC. It yields the protein CSASREANVLTF.

In its sample, this clonotype was seen many times. V usage is TRBV12-3 or TRBV12-4 and J usage is TRBJ2-3; the D gene is possibly TRBD2 (5 bases). The CDR3 has 14 amino acids. The V and J ends lost 10 bases and 2 bases respectively, with 16 bases between them. The CDR3 sequence: CATQERETTDTQYF. CDR3 DNA: TGTGCCACCCAGGAGAGGGAGACCACAGATACGCAGTATTTT.